This T cell receptor (beta chain) was recovered during a study of T-cell memory formation after mild COVID-19. General study results and limits: There was no confirmation that second-wave clones peaking on day 37 were SARS-CoV-2 specific.

This clonotype was seen more than once but under ten times. Its matching antigen is unknown. TCRdb re-derived calls from the 5' RACE reads in MiXCR, one entry per CDR3 protein. The profile shows under 70,000 distinct CDR3 sequences, 9.3% of them singletons. V was clipped by 4 bases and J by 7 bases; unmatched bases: 6. The length of the CDR3 is 15 residues. CDR1 is MNHEY, CDR2 SMNVEV, per germline (reference sequence). The rearrangement uses TRBV27 and TRBJ2-2, with 10 nucleotides matching TRBD1. The sequence derives from a man aged 18 to 30 who had mild COVID-19 (a few samples of this study predate the infection). Cell type and time point are not known. Sequencing input: PBMCs or a T cell subset sorted from them (not recorded which). The CDR3 nucleotides read TGTGCCAGCAGTTCTGACAGGGGGCATAGCGGGGAGCTGTTTTTT. It yields the protein CASSSDRGHSGELFF.